This entry describes one T cell receptor beta chain. Its antigen is not identified. TCRdb redid the calling of the reads with MiXCR, one entry per CDR3 protein. Altogether fewer than 550,000 distinct CDR3 sequences are present, about 10% being singletons, with the ten largest covering approximately 10%. This CDR3 spans 15 amino acids. The V end was cut by 4 bases, the J end by 9 bases, with 18 bases between. In germline, CDR1 is KGHDR, CDR2 SFDVKD. The data derive from a study of T cell repertoires in cytomegalovirus infection. At the level of the study: Carrying CMV and the relevant HLA type showed in public TCR beta signatures.

Study-wide findings and caveats: Dominant in the ex vivo response were TCR beta clonotypes restricted by HLA-C and specific for CMV. Cumulated frequencies of public TCR beta families served to identify carriers of CMV plus the relevant HLA.

The sample was PBMCs. The TCR originated in a human donor in good health (CMV status not recorded). Some clones in this sample may be carry-over from other donors' samples. V usage is TRBV24-1 and J usage is TRBJ2-4; no reliable D call. The DNA of the CDR3 is TGTGCCACCAGTGAATCCGGCAGCATCGTGGGCATTCAGTACTTC. Amino acid sequence: CATSESGSIVGIQYF.